Listed here are 23 T cell receptor beta chains from one sample, sequenced in a study of immune reconstitution after stem cell transplant in scleroderma (TCRdb year 2017). Library generation was performed with RT-PCR. Instrument on record: Illumina MiSeq. The public reads were reprocessed in TCRdb via fastp at Q25 and MiXCR, keeping in-frame beta chains. Each entry is one CDR3 protein sequence, shown with its most common DNA and genes. The sample includes 2,500 to 3,500 distinct CDR3 sequences, with 9% observed a single time. Approximately 10% of the sample rests with the top ten. Specimen collection occurred before or after autologous hematopoietic stem cell transplantation (not recorded which). These receptors originate from a female donor with systemic sclerosis.

The rearrangement joins TRBV5-1 to TRBJ2-3; 8 positions agree with TRBD2. The V segment lost 4 bases and the J segment 5 bases; nucleotides outside the gene matches: 9. The CDR3 consists of 15 residues. CDR1 and CDR2 (germline): SGHRS, YFSETQ. The CDR3 loop is CASSHSGAPEDTQYF. Written as DNA, the CDR3 is TGCGCCAGCAGCCATAGCGGGGCGCCGGAAGATACGCAGTATTTT.

The chain links TRBV19 to TRBJ2-3, with D tentatively TRBD2 (6 bases). The CDR3 is 14 residues long. The V and J ends lost 3 bases and 4 bases respectively, with 11 bases between them. The germline gives CDR1 LNHDA, CDR2 SQIVND (reference sequence). In DNA, the CDR3 is TGTGCCAGTAGTATTTCGCGGGGCTCAGATACGCAGTATTTT. It yields the protein CASSISRGSDTQYF.

In this sample, this clonotype turned up a few times. The chain is built from TRBV29-1 and TRBJ2-3, with TRBD2 as a possible D gene (6 bases). Trimming shortened V by 4 bases and J by 5 bases, and 10 bases separated the two germline ends. CDR1 SQVTM and CDR2 ANQGSEA come from the germline V gene. CDR3 length: 12 amino acids. The CDR3 nucleotides are TGCAGCGTTGGGCTAGCGTTAGATACGCAGTATTTT. It encodes CSVGLALDTQYF.

This clonotype is labeled as medium-sized. V usage is TRBV9 and J usage is TRBJ1-2, with 8 bases matching TRBD1. There are 13 residues in the CDR3. The V segment lost 4 bases and the J segment 4 bases; nucleotides outside the gene matches: 3. CDR1 SGDLS and CDR2 YYNGEE come from the germline V gene. The CDR3 reads CASSPGGTYGYTF. The DNA of the CDR3 is TGTGCCAGCAGCCCAGGGGGCACCTATGGCTACACCTTC. The variable domain in full, with the rest retrieved from reference TRBV9 and TRBJ1-2, is DSGVTQTPKHLITATGQRVTLRCSPRSGDLSVYWYQQSLDQGLQFLIQYYNGEERAKGNILERFSAQQFPDLHSELNLSSLELGDSALYFCASSPGGTYGYTFGSGTRLTVV.

This clonotype was detected a few times. The rearrangement uses TRBV20-1 and TRBJ2-1, with D unclear. The CDR3 has 12 amino acids. The germline V and J ends were trimmed by 6 bases and 7 bases, with 13 bases remaining between them. CDR1 and CDR2 from the germline V gene are DFQATT and SNEGSKA (reference sequence). The CDR3 nucleotides read TGCAGTGCACCTCTCATTGGGAATGAGCAGTTCTTC. Encoded protein: CSAPLIGNEQFF.

This clonotype is deemed large (0.1 to 1%). The chain couples TRBV7-9 to TRBJ2-5, with no clear D. The CDR3 covers 14 residues. CDR1 is SEHNR, CDR2 FQNEAQ, per germline (reference sequence). Trimming removed 1 base from V and 0 bases from J, with 6 bases in between. The chain's CDR3 is CASSLVQNQETQYF. For the CDR3, the DNA is TGTGCCAGCAGCTTAGTCCAGAACCAAGAGACCCAGTACTTC. The whole variable domain, remainder taken from reference TRBV7-9 and TRBJ2-5, is DTGVSQNPRHKITKRGQNVTFRCDPISEHNRLYWYRQTLGQGPEFLTYFQNEAQLEKSRLLSDRFSAERPKGSFSTLEIQRTEQGDSAMYLCASSLVQNQETQYFGPGTRLLVL.

By sample share, this clonotype is medium-sized. The chain uses TRBV2 and TRBJ2-2, with D tentatively TRBD2 (7 bases). The CDR3 is 14 amino acids. Germline values: CDR1 SNHLY, CDR2 FYNNEI. Trimming pared 6 bases from V and 2 bases from J, leaving 10 bases between. Written as DNA, the CDR3 is TGTGCCAGCAGCGGGGGGCTTAACACCGGGGAGCTGTTTTTT. As protein: CASSGGLNTGELFF.

This clonotype was seen only a few times. The rearrangement joins TRBV18 to TRBJ2-2; D perhaps matches TRBD1 (6 bases). CDR1 and CDR2 (germline): KGHSH, LQKENI. V lost 3 bases and J lost 7, with 24 bases in between. The CDR3 totals 18 residues. The chain's CDR3 is CASSPDLGTSTILGELFF. Here the CDR3 DNA reads TGTGCCAGCTCACCCGATCTTGGGACAAGCACTATCCTCGGGGAGCTGTTTTTT.

This clonotype is classed as medium-sized. V usage is TRBV20-1 and J usage is TRBJ1-4; TRBD1 aligns across 7 bases. The V segment lost 5 bases and the J segment 6 bases; nucleotides outside the gene matches: 6. Germline CDR1 reads DFQATT; CDR2 reads SNEGSKA (reference sequence). There are 13 residues in the CDR3. The CDR3 loop reads CSAGGRGDEKLFF. The CDR3 region has the DNA TGCAGTGCTGGCGGCAGGGGGGATGAAAAACTGTTTTTT.

The chain joins TRBV20-1 to TRBJ1-1; TRBD1 matches at 7 bases. The V and J ends lost 3 bases and 1 base, in that order; junction bases with no gene match: 11. Per the germline V gene, CDR1 is DFQATT and CDR2 is SNEGSKA (reference sequence). There are 16 residues in the CDR3. The CDR3 region has the DNA TGCAGTGCTAGCCCCCAAGGGAGGACAGGGAACACTGAAGCTTTCTTT. This sequence encodes CSASPQGRTGNTEAFF.

By sample fraction, this clonotype is large (0.1 to 1%). The J gene is TRBJ2-1, the V gene TRBV5-6; 9 positions agree with TRBD1. V lost 4 bases to trimming and J lost 5 bases; unmatched junction nucleotides: 10. Per the germline V gene, CDR1 is SGHDT and CDR2 is YYEEEE. This CDR3 is built from 16 residues. The CDR3, as DNA: TGTGCCAGCAGCGCGACCGGGACAGGGAACCACAATGAGCAGTTCTTC. The encoded protein is CASSATGTGNHNEQFF.

This clonotype qualifies as medium-sized. The chain couples TRBV20-1 to TRBJ2-3; D might be TRBD2 (6 bases). The V and J ends lost 3 bases and 3 bases respectively, with 16 bases between them. The CDR3 totals 15 residues. Germline V gene sequence: CDR1 DFQATT, CDR2 SNEGSKA (reference sequence). CDR3 sequence reads: CSARGVGGGTDTQYF. DNA of the CDR3: TGCAGTGCTAGGGGCGTGGGGGGAGGAACAGATACGCAGTATTTT.

This clonotype has more than one count but fewer than ten. The chain links TRBV7-3 to TRBJ1-6; 8 bases are a match to TRBD1. V was pared by 8 bases and J by 7 bases, with 4 bases of the junction left unmatched. The CDR3 sequence is 13 residues long. Germline V CDR1 and CDR2: SGHTA, FQGTGA. CDR3 DNA sequence: TGTGCCAGCGGACAGGGAAGGAATTCACCCCTCCACTTT. This encodes CASGQGRNSPLHF.

This clonotype turned up a few times. The chain couples TRBV7-3 to TRBJ2-1; 7 bases line up with TRBD1. V dropped 4 bases and J dropped 5; count of bases not matched to a gene: 5. This CDR3 has 14 residues. Germline V gene sequence: CDR1 SGHTA, CDR2 FQGTGA. CDR3 sequence reads: CASSSGTVNNEQFF. As DNA, the CDR3 is TGTGCCAGCAGCTCCGGGACAGTAAACAATGAGCAGTTCTTC.

The chain has TRBV27 and TRBJ2-7, with D possibly matching TRBD1 (6 bases). The germline V gene encodes CDR1 MNHEY and CDR2 SMNVEV (reference sequence). Trimming left V 4 bases short and J 1 base short, with 14 bases between. There are 15 residues in the CDR3. DNA of the CDR3: TGTGCCAGCAGTTCTGTGCAGGGGCGATCCTACGAGCAGTACTTC. It codes for CASSSVQGRSYEQYF.

As to this clonotype: At one end, the junction sequence differs from germline, possibly due to a read error. The V call is TRBV7-7, the J call TRBJ2-1; possibly TRBD2 for D (6 bases). CDR3 length: 14 residues. The germline CDR1 and CDR2 sequences are SSHAT and FNYEAQ (reference sequence). The CDR3 protein is CASSSDPGGSETFF. The CDR3 region has the DNA TGTGCTAGCAGCTCTGACCCTGGGGGGTCTGAGACGTTCTTC.

This clonotype was detected only a few times. The chain uses TRBV5-1 and TRBJ2-7; the match to TRBD1 covers 10 bases. V lost 0 bases, J lost 5 bases, and 11 bases stayed unmatched. This CDR3 has 17 amino acids. Germline values: CDR1 SGHRS, CDR2 YFSETQ. The CDR3 region is CASSLAESGQGFDEQYF. Here the CDR3 DNA reads TGCGCCAGCAGCTTGGCCGAGTCGGGACAGGGGTTCGACGAGCAGTACTTC.

This chain uses TRBV3-1 with TRBJ2-7, with a possible D match to TRBD1 (6 bases). Deletions cut 6 bases from V and 7 bases from J, with 19 bases between. The CDR3 is 14 amino acids. Germline lookup yields CDR1 LGHDT and CDR2 YNNKEL (reference sequence). The DNA of the CDR3 is TGTGCCAGCAGTAACAGGGCCTCGACGTTAGAGCAGTACTTC. Amino acids: CASSNRASTLEQYF.

This clonotype was counted between two and nine times. The chain combines TRBV29-1 with TRBJ1-1; D remains unclear. This CDR3 has 13 amino acids. The germline V and J ends were trimmed by 5 bases and 2 bases, with 12 bases remaining between them. Germline CDR1 is SQVTM and CDR2 is ANQGSEA. The DNA of the CDR3 is TGCAGCGTTCCAAAAACTGGAAACACTGAAGCTTTCTTT. Translating it yields CSVPKTGNTEAFF.

The chain uses TRBV3-1 and TRBJ1-5; D is perhaps TRBD1 (5 bases). Germline V gene sequence: CDR1 LGHDT, CDR2 YNNKEL (reference sequence). V dropped 1 base and J dropped 15 bases, with 13 bases sitting between them. The CDR3 has 12 amino acids. CDR3 DNA: TGTGCCAGCAGCCAAGGGTCCCAGGGAGTGCATTTT. Translated: CASSQGSQGVHF.

The V gene is TRBV20-1, the J gene TRBJ2-3; perhaps TRBD2 as D (7 bases). Trimming left V 7 bases short and J 4 bases short, with 12 bases between. Germline V lookup: CDR1 DFQATT, CDR2 SNEGSKA (reference sequence). The CDR3 is made up of 12 amino acids. CDR3: CSDRGAADTQYF. Here the CDR3 DNA reads TGCAGTGACCGGGGGGCTGCAGATACGCAGTATTTT.

V gene TRBV7-2 combines with J gene TRBJ2-7; no clear D gene. Looked up from germline, CDR1 is SGHTA and CDR2 is FQGNSA. This CDR3 is built from 14 residues. V was pared by 6 bases and J by 3 bases, with 15 bases between. DNA of the CDR3: TGTGCCAGCAGTCCAATAGATCCCCTCTACGAGCAGTACTTC. It is translated as CASSPIDPLYEQYF.

There are a few counts of this clonotype. This chain connects TRBV5-1 to TRBJ2-3, with TRBD2 as a possible D gene (6 bases). The germline V gene encodes CDR1 SGHRS and CDR2 YFSETQ. V shed 0 bases and J shed 1 base, with 15 bases lying between them. The CDR3 contains 17 residues. CDR3 nucleotides: TGCGCCAGCAGCTTGGCCCTTGGGGCGGGGCGCACAGATACGCAGTATTTT. Translating it yields CASSLALGAGRTDTQYF.